The 24 T cell receptor beta chains below were found in one sample sequenced in a study of regulatory T cells in long-lasting Graves disease. Arm-PCR of CDR3 regions with iRepertoire HTBI primers generated TCR beta libraries. TCRdb ran MiXCR on the multiplex PCR reads and lists one entry per CDR3 protein. The repertoire includes 650,000 to 700,000 distinct CDR3 sequences, around 30% of them detected once, and roughly 46% sits in the top ten. The sample's time point: persistent/refractory GD, antithyroid drugs over 5 years with positive TRAb. PBMC-extracted RNA yielded the TCR library. Material: peripheral blood mononuclear cells (PBMCs), obtained when the disease was refractory, from a patient treated with antithyroid drugs. The receptor set was obtained from a female donor with Graves disease.

The CDR3 DNA is TGCAGCGGGGGGGACCCTGGAAACACCATATATTTT. Its protein is CSGGDPGNTIYF. This chain links TRBV29-1 with TRBJ1-3, with a weak D call TRBD1 (5 bases). Trimming took off 7 bases at V and 2 bases at J, with 9 bases between the two ends. The CDR3 runs 12 residues. The germline V gene has CDR1 SQVTM and CDR2 ANQGSEA.

This chain connects TRBV5-1 to TRBJ1-2, with D perhaps matching TRBD1 (5 bases). The CDR3 runs to 15 residues. Deletions cut 4 bases from V and 3 bases from J, with 16 bases between. Germline CDR1 is SGHRS and CDR2 is YFSETQ. For the CDR3, the DNA is TGCGCCAGCAGCCGGGACCCGAGGACCGACTATGGCTACACCTTC. Translation gives CASSRDPRTDYGYTF.

The chain combines TRBV5-6 with TRBJ1-5; 8 bases match TRBD1. From germline, CDR1 is SGHDT and CDR2 YYEEEE. The trim removed 2 bases at V and 1 base at J, leaving 5 bases unmatched. The length of the CDR3 is 16 residues. The CDR3 region has the DNA TGTGCCAGCAGCTTTGCAGGGGGCGGAAGCAATCAGCCCCAGCATTTT. It codes for CASSFAGGGSNQPQHF.

This chain connects TRBV9 to TRBJ2-7, with D tentatively TRBD1 (6 bases). Germline CDR1 SGDLS, CDR2 YYNGEE. The V end was cut by 4 bases, the J end by 4 bases, with 18 bases between. This CDR3 has 15 amino acids. The CDR3 coding sequence is TGTGCCAGCAGCCCTCGGAACAGGGTGATGTACGAGCAGTACTTC. It encodes CASSPRNRVMYEQYF.

V gene TRBV20-1 combines with J gene TRBJ2-5; 8 bases agree with TRBD2. The germline V gene encodes CDR1 DFQATT and CDR2 SNEGSKA (reference sequence). V lost 0 bases and J lost 5; bases outside the gene matches: 5. This CDR3 has 14 amino acids. CDR3 DNA: TGCAGTGCTAGAGATCCGAGCGGGAGTGAGACCCAGTACTTC. Protein: CSARDPSGSETQYF.

This clonotype was seen more than once but under ten times. This chain connects TRBV6-1 to TRBJ2-5; D ambiguous. The CDR3 loop spans 11 amino acids. CDR1 is MNHNS, CDR2 SASEGT, per germline. V was pared by 7 bases and J by 8 bases, with 11 bases between. The CDR3: CASTDDDTQYF. The CDR3 region has the DNA TGTGCCAGCACGGACGACGATACCCAGTACTTC.

About this clonotype itself: Given a much more abundant clone one base away, this may be a read error. The V gene is TRBV24-1, the J gene TRBJ2-7; 8 bases fit TRBD1. Germline V gene data show CDR1 as KGHDR and CDR2 as SFDVKD. The V and J ends lost 9 bases and 2 bases, in that order; junction bases with no gene match: 14. This CDR3 has 16 amino acids. CDR3 coding DNA: TGTGCCACCTCGGGACAGGTGGCGCGAAGACCCTACGAGCAGTACTTC. Its translation: CATSGQVARRPYEQYF.

This clonotype was found a few times. The CDR3 bases are TGTGCCAGCAGTTTAACAGGTTTTAGCTATGGCTACACCTTC. The encoded protein is CASSLTGFSYGYTF. This chain connects TRBV27 to TRBJ1-2; possibly TRBD1 for D (5 bases). The CDR3 loop spans 14 amino acids. V shed 2 bases and J shed 4 bases, with 11 bases lying between them. Germline-derived CDR1 and CDR2 are MNHEY and SMNVEV (reference sequence).

This chain joins TRBV7-9 and TRBJ1-5, with 12 bases fitting TRBD1. Germline V CDR1 and CDR2: SEHNR, FQNEAQ (reference sequence). J gave up 8 bases and V 4 bases, and 6 bases lay outside the gene matches. The CDR3 has 15 amino acids. CDR3 in DNA: TGTGCCAGCAGCTCGGGACAGGGGGCTGGTAAGCCCCAGCATTTT. Amino acid sequence: CASSSGQGAGKPQHF.

This clonotype was found many times. The rearrangement links TRBV11-1 to TRBJ2-4; maybe TRBD1 (7 bases). In germline, CDR1 is SGHAT, CDR2 FQDESV (reference sequence). V gave up 4 bases and J gave up 14 bases, with 21 bases separating them. This CDR3 has 14 residues. The CDR3 nucleotides read TGTGCCAGCAGCTCCGCCAGGGGGGCACCTACTAAGTACTTC. Its protein is CASSSARGAPTKYF.

In this sample, this clonotype turned up a few times. The V gene is TRBV6-2 or TRBV6-3, the J gene TRBJ1-4; a weak D match, TRBD1 (6 bases). This CDR3 is built from 17 residues. V lost 0 bases and J 1 base, leaving 12 bases between the germline ends. Germline values: CDR1 MNHEY, CDR2 SVGEGT. The CDR3 region has the DNA TGTGCCAGCAGTTACTCGACAGGTCTTGGAACTAATGAAAAACTGTTTTTT. This codes for CASSYSTGLGTNEKLFF.

The chain combines TRBV11-2 with TRBJ2-1, with 8 nucleotides matching TRBD2. The V and J ends lost 5 bases and 5 bases, in that order; junction bases with no gene match: 5. Germline V gene sequence: CDR1 SGHAT, CDR2 FQNNGV. The CDR3 covers 14 residues. CDR3 DNA sequence: TGTGCCAGCAGCGCAAGACTAGCGAACAATGAGCAGTTCTTC. Encoded protein: CASSARLANNEQFF.

CDR3 coding DNA: TGTGCCAGTAGTAAGCGGGAGGGGGACACCGGGGAGCTGTTTTTT. Its translation is CASSKREGDTGELFF. The V and J genes are TRBV19 and TRBJ2-2; 10 bases line up with TRBD2. This CDR3 region has 15 residues. Looked up from germline, CDR1 is LNHDA and CDR2 is SQIVND (reference sequence). The V segment lost 4 bases and the J segment 3 bases; nucleotides outside the gene matches: 2.

The table lists this clonotype with many counts. J is TRBJ1-1 and V is TRBV25-1, with a weak D call TRBD1 (5 bases). Germline CDR1 MGHDK, CDR2 SYGVNS. The CDR3 totals 13 residues. V was shortened by 8 bases and J by 5 bases, with 15 bases between the two germline ends. The CDR3 bases are TGTGCCAGCGTCTCCAGGGTAACGACTGAAGCTTTCTTT. This codes for CASVSRVTTEAFF. The full variable domain, its missing parts supplied by reference TRBV25-1 and TRBJ1-1, is EADIYQTPRYLVIGTGKKITLECSQTMGHDKMYWYQQDPGMELHLIHYSYGVNSTEKGDLSSESTVSRIRTEHFPLTLESARPSHTSQYLCASVSRVTTEAFFGQGTRLTVV.

This sequence joins TRBV19 and TRBJ1-2; TRBD1 agrees at 8 bases. There are 13 residues in the CDR3. CDR1 and CDR2 (germline): LNHDA, SQIVND (reference sequence). J gave up 8 bases and V 5 bases, and 7 bases lay outside the gene matches. CDR3 DNA sequence: TGTGCCAGTAGTCGACAGGGGAGAGACGGCTACACCTTC. Translated, it gives CASSRQGRDGYTF.

This clonotype has more than one count but fewer than ten. The chain employs TRBV7-6 and TRBJ2-7, with 9 bases identical to TRBD1. The CDR3 length is 18 residues. CDR1 is SGHVS, CDR2 FNYEAQ, per germline. The V and J ends lost 5 bases and 4 bases, in that order; junction bases with no gene match: 18. The CDR3 coding sequence is TGTGCCAGCAGCGCCAAATACCCCCTGACAGGGGGGGAATACGAGCAGTACTTC. It encodes CASSAKYPLTGGEYEQYF.

The V gene is TRBV11-2, the J gene TRBJ2-7; D call uncertain. V lost 4 bases and J 1 base, leaving 14 bases between the germline ends. In germline, CDR1 is SGHAT, CDR2 FQNNGV. The CDR3 contains 15 residues. CDR3 protein: CASSSTTTTSYEQYF. The CDR3 DNA reads TGTGCCAGCAGCTCCACAACTACAACTTCCTACGAGCAGTACTTC.

A word on this clonotype: At one end the junction does not follow the germline gene, possibly because of a read error. The chain links TRBV27 to TRBJ1-1; D is unclear. Looked up from germline, CDR1 is MNHEY and CDR2 is SMNVEV (reference sequence). The CDR3 sequence is 14 residues long. CDR3 DNA: TGTGCCAGCAATCGACTCCAGGCCAACACTGAAGCTTCCTTT. Its protein product is CASNRLQANTEASF.

The chain joins TRBV30 to TRBJ1-2; 8 bases align to TRBD1. The trim removed 1 base at V and 4 bases at J, leaving 5 bases unmatched. The CDR3 contains 14 residues. The germline V gene has CDR1 GTSNPN and CDR2 SVGIG (reference sequence). The CDR3, as DNA: TGTGCCTGGAGTGCCACTACAGGGGGCTATGGCTACACCTTC. This sequence encodes CAWSATTGGYGYTF.

This clonotype showed up just a few times. V usage is TRBV30 and J usage is TRBJ1-1; D remains ambiguous. Trimming stripped 6 bases from V and 7 bases from J, with 9 bases between. The CDR3 loop spans 10 amino acids. Germline CDR1 and CDR2: GTSNPN and SVGIG (reference sequence). In DNA, the CDR3 is TGTGCCTGTCTCGTAAGTGAAGCTTTCTTT. Its translation: CACLVSEAFF.

The rearrangement uses TRBV6-1 and TRBJ2-6; either TRBD1 or TRBD2 may fit D (6 bases each). Germline loops: CDR1 MNHNS, CDR2 SASEGT. The CDR3 loop spans 22 amino acids. With 5 bases removed from V and 1 base from J, the gap between germline ends came to 30 bases. CDR3 coding DNA: TGTGCCAGCAGTCCCGGGACACCCACACGAGGCGGGATGGGGTCTGGGGCCAACGTCCTGACTTTC. Translated, it gives CASSPGTPTRGGMGSGANVLTF.

The V gene is TRBV5-1, the J gene TRBJ1-2; D uncertain. V lost 2 bases to trimming and J lost 0 bases, with 11 bases between them. Germline CDR1 is SGHRS and CDR2 is YFSETQ. This CDR3 region has 15 residues. For the CDR3, the DNA is TGCGCCAGCAGCTTCGGATCTGATTCTAACTATGGCTACACCTTC. Its translation is CASSFGSDSNYGYTF.

The CDR3, as DNA: TGTGCCATCACCCCTAGCGGGGGCACCGGGGAGCTGTTTTTT. The encoded protein is CAITPSGGTGELFF. J is TRBJ2-2 and V is TRBV10-3; 10 positions agree with TRBD2. Trimming at V came to 7 bases and at J to 4 bases, leaving 3 bases not matched to a gene. Per germline, CDR1 ENHRY and CDR2 SYGVKD. CDR3 length: 14 amino acids.

This chain links TRBV20-1 with TRBJ2-7, with 10 bases fitting TRBD2. This CDR3 region has 15 residues. CDR1 DFQATT and CDR2 SNEGSKA come from the germline V gene (reference sequence). V was clipped by 5 bases and J by 6 bases; unmatched bases: 13. CDR3 nucleotide sequence: TGCAGTGCTCAAAAGGGAGCGGGAGGGCCGGGCGAGCAGTACTTC. It translates to CSAQKGAGGPGEQYF.